The rows below give T cell receptor beta chains drawn from one sample of a study of T cell repertoires in cytomegalovirus infection. Each CDR3 protein is one row after TCRdb ran MiXCR on the reads. Of more than 250,000 distinct CDR3 sequences listed, roughly 25% were seen once; the top ten hold 13%. Which antigens these TCRs recognize remains unknown. This sample comprised cultured PBMCs, obtained from culture after CMV antigen stimulation. The receptors derive from a human donor in good health (CMV status not recorded). Some clones in this sample may be carry-over from other donors' samples. Each CDR3 is given with its conserved first and last residue. A D gene is named only where the DNA matches it firmly. Only some rows state a clone size, as once, few, many or a class for expanded clones.

cdr3_length: 11; d_call: .; clone_size: many; j_call: TRBJ1-1; v_call: TRBV28; cdr3_aa: CASSLQREAFF; cdr3_nt: TGTGCCAGCAGTCTCCAACGTGAAGCTTTCTTT
cdr3_length: 17; d_call: .; clone_size: .; j_call: TRBJ2-1; v_call: TRBV11-3; cdr3_aa: CASSLDKNTVSYNEQFF; cdr3_nt: TGTGCCAGCAGCTTAGATAAGAACACAGTCTCCTACAATGAGCAGTTCTTC
cdr3_length: 14; d_call: .; clone_size: few; j_call: TRBJ2-1; v_call: TRBV6-5; cdr3_aa: CASSYSGGGVWQFF; cdr3_nt: TGTGCCAGCAGTTACTCGGGAGGGGGGGTTTGGCAGTTCTTC
cdr3_length: 15; d_call: .; clone_size: once; j_call: TRBJ1-5; v_call: TRBV5-4; cdr3_aa: CASSFGGAPNQPQHF; cdr3_nt: TGTGCCAGCAGCTTCGGCGGGGCCCCCAATCAGCCCCAGCATTTT
cdr3_length: 16; d_call: .; clone_size: many; j_call: TRBJ1-1; v_call: TRBV7-8; cdr3_aa: CASSLTRAALNTEAFF; cdr3_nt: TGTGCCAGCAGCCTCACCCGAGCGGCTTTGAACACTGAAGCTTTCTTT
cdr3_length: 15; d_call: TRBD1; clone_size: .; j_call: TRBJ2-5; v_call: TRBV25-1; cdr3_aa: CASSVRQGFGETQYF; cdr3_nt: TGTGCCAGCAGTGTGAGACAGGGTTTTGGAGAGACCCAGTACTTC
cdr3_length: 14; d_call: TRBD1; clone_size: .; j_call: TRBJ2-7; v_call: TRBV19; cdr3_aa: CASSMGTGDYEQYF; cdr3_nt: TGTGCCAGTAGTATGGGAACAGGGGACTACGAGCAGTACTTC
cdr3_length: 16; d_call: TRBD2; clone_size: many; j_call: TRBJ2-5; v_call: TRBV7-2; cdr3_aa: CASSLGSGRYQETQYF; cdr3_nt: TGTGCCAGCAGCTTAGGTAGCGGGAGGTACCAAGAGACCCAGTACTTC
cdr3_length: 15; d_call: TRBD2; clone_size: .; j_call: TRBJ2-1; v_call: TRBV10-3; cdr3_aa: CAINPGLAEYNEQFF; cdr3_nt: TGTGCCATTAATCCGGGACTAGCGGAGTACAATGAGCAGTTCTTC
cdr3_length: 15; d_call: TRBD1; clone_size: many; j_call: TRBJ2-7; v_call: TRBV4-1; cdr3_aa: CASSQAAGTAYEQYF; cdr3_nt: TGCGCCAGCAGCCAAGCCGCCGGGACAGCCTACGAGCAGTACTTC
cdr3_length: 17; d_call: .; clone_size: .; j_call: TRBJ2-5; v_call: TRBV12-3/TRBV12-4; cdr3_aa: CASSKTLAGSWLETQYF; cdr3_nt: TGTGCCAGCAGCAAGACGCTAGCCGGGAGTTGGTTAGAGACCCAGTACTTC
cdr3_length: 14; d_call: .; clone_size: few; j_call: TRBJ2-4; v_call: TRBV29-1; cdr3_aa: CSVEDQAGVDIQYF; cdr3_nt: TGCAGCGTTGAAGATCAGGCAGGGGTAGACATTCAGTACTTC
cdr3_length: 14; d_call: .; clone_size: few; j_call: TRBJ1-6; v_call: TRBV27; cdr3_aa: CASSFGAATSPLHF; cdr3_nt: TGTGCCAGCAGTTTCGGGGCAGCGACTTCACCCCTCCACTTT
cdr3_length: 17; d_call: .; clone_size: many; j_call: TRBJ2-3; v_call: TRBV12-3/TRBV12-4; cdr3_aa: CASSSEFVSPSSDTQYF; cdr3_nt: TGTGCCAGCAGTTCCGAGTTCGTCAGCCCCTCGTCGGATACGCAGTATTTT
cdr3_length: 16; d_call: .; clone_size: many; j_call: TRBJ2-6; v_call: TRBV7-2; cdr3_aa: CASSLDGSSGANVLTF; cdr3_nt: TGTGCCAGCAGCCTAGACGGAAGCTCTGGGGCCAACGTCCTGACTTTC
cdr3_length: 13; d_call: .; clone_size: many; j_call: TRBJ1-1; v_call: TRBV28; cdr3_aa: CASSLIGYTEAFF; cdr3_nt: TGTGCCAGCAGCCTTATAGGGTACACTGAAGCTTTCTTT
cdr3_length: 15; d_call: TRBD2; clone_size: few; j_call: TRBJ2-7; v_call: TRBV7-9; cdr3_aa: CASTHFTSGSYEQYF; cdr3_nt: TGTGCCAGCACCCATTTTACTAGCGGCTCCTACGAGCAGTACTTC
cdr3_length: 14; d_call: TRBD1; clone_size: many; j_call: TRBJ2-3; v_call: TRBV7-2; cdr3_aa: CASSLMTGVDTQYF; cdr3_nt: TGTGCCAGCAGCTTAATGACAGGGGTAGATACGCAGTATTTT
cdr3_length: 17; d_call: TRBD2; clone_size: .; j_call: TRBJ2-5; v_call: TRBV4-2; cdr3_aa: CASSQDWREGLGETQYF; cdr3_nt: TGTGCCAGCAGCCAAGATTGGAGGGAGGGCCTGGGAGAGACCCAGTACTTC
cdr3_length: 15; d_call: .; clone_size: few; j_call: TRBJ2-7; v_call: TRBV6-1; cdr3_aa: CASTPFTGDSYEQYF; cdr3_nt: TGTGCCAGCACTCCGTTTACAGGTGACTCCTACGAGCAGTACTTC
cdr3_length: 17; d_call: .; clone_size: few; j_call: TRBJ2-6; v_call: TRBV7-6; cdr3_aa: CASSLAGGFSGANVLTF; cdr3_nt: TGTGCCAGCAGCTTAGCCGGGGGTTTCTCTGGGGCCAACGTCCTGACTTTC
cdr3_length: 17; d_call: .; clone_size: .; j_call: TRBJ2-1; v_call: TRBV20-1; cdr3_aa: CSATRGGRALWYNEQFF; cdr3_nt: TGCAGTGCTACCAGGGGGGGGAGGGCCCTCTGGTACAATGAGCAGTTCTTC
cdr3_length: 14; d_call: TRBD2; clone_size: .; j_call: TRBJ2-3; v_call: TRBV7-3; cdr3_aa: CASSAGVSSDTQYF; cdr3_nt: TGTGCCAGCAGCGCGGGAGTGAGCTCAGATACGCAGTATTTT
cdr3_length: 19; d_call: TRBD2; clone_size: few; j_call: TRBJ2-4; v_call: TRBV7-9; cdr3_aa: CASSYPGLAGSVAKNIQYF; cdr3_nt: TGTGCCAGCAGTTACCCGGGACTAGCGGGGAGCGTAGCCAAAAACATTCAGTACTTC
cdr3_length: 15; d_call: .; clone_size: .; j_call: TRBJ1-6; v_call: TRBV5-5; cdr3_aa: CASSPRPGDPSPLHF; cdr3_nt: TGTGCCAGCAGCCCCCGCCCCGGGGACCCGTCACCCCTCCACTTT
cdr3_length: 16; d_call: TRBD1; clone_size: .; j_call: TRBJ2-1; v_call: TRBV19; cdr3_aa: CASARSGTEPYNEQFF; cdr3_nt: TGTGCCAGCGCGCGTTCGGGGACAGAGCCTTACAATGAGCAGTTCTTC
cdr3_length: 12; d_call: .; clone_size: .; j_call: TRBJ1-1; v_call: TRBV19; cdr3_aa: CASNFWATEAFF; cdr3_nt: TGTGCCAGTAATTTTTGGGCTACTGAAGCTTTCTTT
cdr3_length: 15; d_call: .; clone_size: few; j_call: TRBJ2-1; v_call: TRBV24-1; cdr3_aa: CATPRGAFSYNEQFF; cdr3_nt: TGTGCCACCCCACGAGGCGCGTTTTCCTACAATGAGCAGTTCTTC
cdr3_length: 16; d_call: .; clone_size: many; j_call: TRBJ1-6; v_call: TRBV5-1; cdr3_aa: CASSLEMGQGNSPLHF; cdr3_nt: TGCGCCAGCAGCTTGGAAATGGGTCAGGGCAATTCACCCCTCCACTTT
cdr3_length: 19; d_call: TRBD2; clone_size: .; j_call: TRBJ2-3; v_call: TRBV11-2; cdr3_aa: CASSLGASGTSGATDTQYF; cdr3_nt: TGTGCCAGCAGCTTAGGGGCATCGGGGACTAGCGGAGCTACAGATACGCAGTATTTT
cdr3_length: 14; d_call: TRBD2; clone_size: .; j_call: TRBJ2-3; v_call: TRBV2; cdr3_aa: CASRPGLAADTQYF; cdr3_nt: TGTGCCAGCAGACCGGGACTAGCTGCAGATACGCAGTATTTT
cdr3_length: 14; d_call: .; clone_size: few; j_call: TRBJ2-1; v_call: TRBV7-3; cdr3_aa: CASSLTGSSLEQFF; cdr3_nt: TGTGCCAGCAGCTTAACGGGCTCGAGTTTGGAGCAGTTCTTC
cdr3_length: 12; d_call: .; clone_size: .; j_call: TRBJ1-2; v_call: TRBV6-2/TRBV6-3; cdr3_aa: CASSLVVGVYTF; cdr3_nt: TGTGCCAGCAGTTTGGTCGTCGGTGTGTACACCTTC